A selection of T cell receptor beta chains follows, all from one sample in a study of control samples from healthy donors and cancer patients. Using immunoSEQ multiplex PCR, the repertoire was profiled, and TCRdb retains in-frame clones only, with some absent. Here the sample spans 65,000 to 90,000 clones, 89% being singletons. Material: PBMCs. The receptors stem from a woman between 50 and 59 years old with colorectal cancer. The CDR3 runs from the conserved cysteine through the conserved F or W. The D gene is left open where the match is weak. The size field is filled for only some rows; it gives once, few, many or a size class.

V	D	J	size	DNA	CDR3
TRBV6-1	NA	TRBJ2-3	few	TGTGCCAGCAGTGAAGGGGCGGGGGCCCACACAGATACGCAGTATTTT	CASSEGAGAHTDTQYF
TRBV5-1	NA	TRBJ2-6	NA	TGCGCCAGCAGCTTGGCAGGAGTTGGGGCCAACGTCCTGACTTTC	CASSLAGVGANVLTF
TRBV7-2	NA	TRBJ1-1	NA	TGTGCCAGCAGCTTAGCGCCCGAGCGCACTGAAGCTTTCTTT	CASSLAPERTEAFF
TRBV30	NA	TRBJ1-1	NA	TGTGCCTGGAGTCAGGGGACTGAAGCTTTCTTT	CAWSQGTEAFF
TRBV6-6	NA	TRBJ1-2	NA	TGTGCCAGCAGCCGAGACTATGGCTACACCTTC	CASSRDYGYTF
TRBV30	NA	TRBJ1-2	once	TGTGCCTGGAGTTGGCAGGGCGCGATCTATGGCTACACCTTC	CAWSWQGAIYGYTF
TRBV5-1	NA	TRBJ2-2	NA	TGCGCCAGCAGGCTCGGACTCGCGAACACCGGGGAGCTGTTTTTT	CASRLGLANTGELFF
TRBV19	NA	TRBJ1-2	NA	TGTGCCAGTTGTCAAACAGTCTTGGCTTCCTATGGCTACACCTTC	CASCQTVLASYGYTF
TRBV25-1	TRBD1	TRBJ1-2	once	TGTGCCAGCAGCGATGCCGGGACAGTTTATGGCTACACCTTC	CASSDAGTVYGYTF
TRBV12-5	NA	TRBJ2-1	once	TGTGCTAGTGGCCGCGGTGGGTACAATGAGCAGTTCTTC	CASGRGGYNEQFF
TRBV19	NA	TRBJ1-6	NA	TGTGCCAGTAGTATTAAGGGGGACAACTCACCCCTCCACTTT	CASSIKGDNSPLHF
TRBV4-3	NA	TRBJ1-2	NA	TGCGCCAGCAGCCAAGAGATTAACTATGGCTACACCTTC	CASSQEINYGYTF
TRBV27	TRBD1	TRBJ1-1	NA	TGTGCCAGCGAACGTCGCAGGGGGCGGACTGAAGCTTTCTTT	CASERRRGRTEAFF
TRBV7-2	TRBD2	TRBJ2-5	NA	TGTGCCAGCAGCTTAGTAGCGGGGAACGTCCAAGAGACCCAGTACTTC	CASSLVAGNVQETQYF
TRBV7-9	NA	TRBJ1-1	NA	TGTGCCAGCAGCTTAGCGACGGCGACTGAAGCTTTCTTT	CASSLATATEAFF
TRBV28	TRBD1	TRBJ1-6	NA	TGTGCCAGCAGTTTCACCCATCAAGGACAGGGGGCATCACCCCTCCACTTT	CASSFTHQGQGASPLHF
TRBV7-8	NA	TRBJ1-3	NA	TGTGCCAGCAGCACGACAGGAATGAGCTCTGGAAACACCATATATTTT	CASSTTGMSSGNTIYF
TRBV19	NA	TRBJ2-1	NA	TGTGCCGCAGGGGTAGCGTCCTACAATGAGCAGTTCTTC	CAAGVASYNEQFF
TRBV3-1/TRBV3-2	TRBD1	TRBJ2-5	few	TGTGCCAGCAGCCAAGGTGGGACAGGGCAAGAGACCCAGTACTTC	CASSQGGTGQETQYF
TRBV4-1	NA	TRBJ1-2	NA	TGCGCCAGCAGCCAAGTAATCGGCAGGGAAAACTATGGCTACACCTTC	CASSQVIGRENYGYTF
TRBV19	NA	TRBJ1-1	NA	TGTGCCAGTAGTATCCAGGGGTTGAACACTGAAGCTTTCTTT	CASSIQGLNTEAFF
TRBV4-1	NA	TRBJ2-5	NA	TGCGCCAGCAGCCAAGGTTCATGGGAAGAGACCCAGTACTTC	CASSQGSWEETQYF
TRBV4-3	NA	TRBJ1-2	once	TGCGCCAGCAGCCAAGATCTCAGGCTGAACTATGGCTACACCTTC	CASSQDLRLNYGYTF
TRBV20-1	NA	TRBJ2-5	NA	TGCAGTGCTAGTAATAGGGGGGGACAAGAGACCCAGTACTTC	CSASNRGGQETQYF
TRBV5-1	TRBD2	TRBJ2-4	NA	TGCGCCAGCAGCTTGTCGGGAGGGGACATTCAGTACTTC	CASSLSGGDIQYF